The rows below give T cell receptor beta chains drawn from one sample of a study of T-cell reconstitution after alpha-beta-depleted transplantation in children. MiXCR was run by TCRdb on the PCR reads, yielding one entry per CDR3 protein. The sample lists about 1,000,000 distinct CDR3 sequences; about 31% were seen once. Here the sequenced sample was PBMCs, mostly from graft donor cells, taken 360 days after TCRalphabeta/CD19-depleted stem cell transplant. The receptors originated from a boy younger than two who had a stem cell transplant for SCID, so the T cells may come from the graft donor. CDR3s include the opening cysteine and the closing phenylalanine or tryptophan. The D gene is left open where the match is weak. Clone sizes are given selectively: once, few, many, or a class where the clone is expanded.

V: TRBV4-3
size: .
length: 18
J: TRBJ2-1
D: .
DNA: TGCGCCAGCAGCCAAGACGAGCCAGCGAGGGTCTCCTACAATGAGCAGTTCTTC
CDR3: CASSQDEPARVSYNEQFF

V: TRBV3-1
size: many
length: 16
J: TRBJ2-7
D: TRBD1
DNA: TGTGCCAGCAGCCCTCCGCCCGGACAGGGCTCCTTCGAGCAGTACTTC
CDR3: CASSPPPGQGSFEQYF

V: TRBV27
size: .
length: 15
J: TRBJ1-5
D: .
DNA: TGTGCCAGCAGTTTAGGATGGGGAGCCAATCAGCCCCAGCATTTT
CDR3: CASSLGWGANQPQHF

V: TRBV30
size: few
length: 15
J: TRBJ2-6
D: .
DNA: TGTGCCTGGAGGTACATCGAACCTGGGGCCAACGTCCTGACTTTC
CDR3: CAWRYIEPGANVLTF

V: TRBV29-1
size: .
length: 19
J: TRBJ2-7
D: TRBD2
DNA: TGCAGCGTTGAAGATCGGCGGGGGGCAGGGGTCCTTTCAATGAAGCAGCAGTACTTC
CDR3: CSVEDRRGAGVLSMKQQYF

V: TRBV7-9
size: few
length: 14
J: TRBJ2-7
D: .
DNA: TGTGCCAGCAGCAATAAGGGTTACGGGGCCGAGCAGTACTTC
CDR3: CASSNKGYGAEQYF

V: TRBV20-1
size: .
length: 14
J: TRBJ1-2
D: .
DNA: TGCAGTGCCTTGAATGGGCCTTGGGAATATGGCTACACCTTC
CDR3: CSALNGPWEYGYTF

V: TRBV10-3
size: many
length: 17
J: TRBJ2-1
D: TRBD1
DNA: TGTGCCATCAGTGAGTGGACAGGGGGTACCAAATACAATGAGCAGTTCTTC
CDR3: CAISEWTGGTKYNEQFF

V: TRBV4-3
size: once
length: 16
J: TRBJ2-1
D: .
DNA: TGCGCCAGCAGCCAAGATGCAGGGACATTCTACAATGAGCAGTTCTTC
CDR3: CASSQDAGTFYNEQFF

V: TRBV29-1
size: .
length: 12
J: TRBJ2-3
D: .
DNA: TGCAGCGTTGAAGGCCAGGGGTGGACGCAGTATTTT
CDR3: CSVEGQGWTQYF

V: TRBV20-1
size: few
length: 14
J: TRBJ2-1
D: .
DNA: TGCAGTGCTCCAACGGTGCAGGGAGGCAATGAGCAGTTCTTC
CDR3: CSAPTVQGGNEQFF

V: TRBV20-1
size: .
length: 13
J: TRBJ2-5
D: .
DNA: TGCAGTGCCCAGGGAACAGGTCAAGAGACCCAGTACTTC
CDR3: CSAQGTGQETQYF

V: TRBV12-3/TRBV12-4
size: few
length: 16
J: TRBJ2-1
D: .
DNA: TGTGCCAGCAGTCCCAGGTTTGTTATCCTAGGCAATGAGCAGTTCTTC
CDR3: CASSPRFVILGNEQFF

V: TRBV7-2
size: few
length: 15
J: TRBJ2-7
D: .
DNA: TGTGCCAGCAGCTTAGAGGGGCTAGTAACCGGCGAGCAGTACTTC
CDR3: CASSLEGLVTGEQYF

V: TRBV7-2
size: .
length: 17
J: TRBJ1-3
D: .
DNA: TGTGCCAGCAGCTTATTAGGTCCTAAGGGTTCTGGAAACACCATATATTTT
CDR3: CASSLLGPKGSGNTIYF

V: TRBV25-1
size: .
length: 17
J: TRBJ2-4
D: TRBD2
DNA: TGTGCCAGCAGTGAAAGGGAAGGGAGGGGAGCCAAAAACATTCAGTACTTC
CDR3: CASSEREGRGAKNIQYF

V: TRBV7-9
size: .
length: 15
J: TRBJ2-5
D: TRBD2
DNA: TGTGCCAGCAGCCTAGCGGGGATAGTACAAGAGACCCAGTACTTC
CDR3: CASSLAGIVQETQYF

V: TRBV20-1
size: .
length: 15
J: TRBJ1-5
D: .
DNA: TGCAGTGCTAGAGAGCTTGGGACCATCAATCAGCCCCAGCATTTT
CDR3: CSARELGTINQPQHF

V: TRBV29-1
size: .
length: 14
J: TRBJ1-1
D: .
DNA: TGCAGCCCCCGGCGAGTGGGTTTCAACACTGAAGCTTTCTTT
CDR3: CSPRRVGFNTEAFF

V: TRBV27
size: few
length: 18
J: TRBJ2-5
D: TRBD1
DNA: TGTGCCAGCAGTCCCCCGTGGACAGGAATTCCCCCAAAGATGGCCCAGTACTTC
CDR3: CASSPPWTGIPPKMAQYF

V: TRBV20-1
size: few
length: 14
J: TRBJ2-1
D: TRBD1
DNA: TGCAGTGCCACCGGACAGGTTAACTACAATGAGCAGTTCTTC
CDR3: CSATGQVNYNEQFF

V: TRBV6-5
size: many
length: 12
J: TRBJ2-5
D: .
DNA: TGTGCCAGCATCGGGGACGCCGGGGCCCAGTACTTC
CDR3: CASIGDAGAQYF

V: TRBV19
size: few
length: 13
J: TRBJ2-1
D: TRBD1
DNA: TGTGCCAGTAGTCCTTACAGGGGCAATGAGCAGTTCTTC
CDR3: CASSPYRGNEQFF

V: TRBV7-3
size: .
length: 14
J: TRBJ2-3
D: TRBD2
DNA: TGTGCCAGCAGCGCTAGCGGGGGGGGCCATACGCAGTATTTT
CDR3: CASSASGGGHTQYF

V: TRBV7-7
size: once
length: 15
J: TRBJ2-5
D: .
DNA: TGTGCCAGCAGCTTAGGCGGACTATTGAAAGAGACCCAGTACTTC
CDR3: CASSLGGLLKETQYF

V: TRBV11-2
size: few
length: 13
J: TRBJ2-7
D: .
DNA: TGTGCCAGCAGCTTCTCAGGGACCTACGAGCAGTACTTC
CDR3: CASSFSGTYEQYF

V: TRBV7-3
size: .
length: 15
J: TRBJ2-1
D: .
DNA: TGTGCCAGCAGCCCCCCGGGGGCCTCCTACAATGAGCAGTTCTTC
CDR3: CASSPPGASYNEQFF

V: TRBV20-1
size: few
length: 14
J: TRBJ2-5
D: TRBD1
DNA: TGCAGTGCCCCCGGGACAGGGGTGGGAGAGACCCAGTACTTC
CDR3: CSAPGTGVGETQYF

V: TRBV4-1
size: .
length: 15
J: TRBJ2-5
D: .
DNA: TGCGCCAGCAGCCAAGATGAGGGAATGGGAGAGACCCAGTACTTC
CDR3: CASSQDEGMGETQYF

V: TRBV25-1
size: few
length: 13
J: TRBJ2-7
D: .
DNA: TGTGCCAGCAGTGCTACAGCCTCCTACGAGCAGTACTTC
CDR3: CASSATASYEQYF

V: TRBV12-3/TRBV12-4
size: few
length: 18
J: TRBJ2-3
D: TRBD2
DNA: TGTGCCAGCAGCCCGGGACTAGCGGTCCAATCCAGCACAGATACGCAGTATTTT
CDR3: CASSPGLAVQSSTDTQYF

V: TRBV6-5
size: .
length: 17
J: TRBJ2-4
D: .
DNA: TGTGCCAGCAGTTCTAGCCACAGAAGCCCAAGAGAGAACATTCAGTACTTC
CDR3: CASSSSHRSPRENIQYF

V: TRBV5-1
size: .
length: 14
J: TRBJ2-1
D: .
DNA: TGCGCCAGCAGCGTTGGGGGGCCGGGTAATGAGCAGTTCTTC
CDR3: CASSVGGPGNEQFF

V: TRBV12-3/TRBV12-4
size: .
length: 12
J: TRBJ1-1
D: .
DNA: TGTGCCAGCCTGGGGAGGGGTACTGAAGCTTTCTTT
CDR3: CASLGRGTEAFF

V: TRBV6-5
size: .
length: 12
J: TRBJ1-6
D: .
DNA: TGTGCCAGCAGTTACGGTGATTCACCCCTCCACTTT
CDR3: CASSYGDSPLHF

V: TRBV5-7
size: few
length: 17
J: TRBJ2-3
D: .
DNA: TGTGCCAGCAGCCCTATGGGACCTGGGGATGGCACAGATACGCAGTATTTT
CDR3: CASSPMGPGDGTDTQYF

V: TRBV11-3
size: .
length: 16
J: TRBJ2-1
D: .
DNA: TGTGCCAGCAGCTTTCGTTCGGGGTGGTCTAACAATGAGCAGTTCTTC
CDR3: CASSFRSGWSNNEQFF

V: TRBV4-3
size: few
length: 15
J: TRBJ2-3
D: .
DNA: TGCGCCAGCAGCCAAGCTAAGAGGAGCACAGATACGCAGTATTTT
CDR3: CASSQAKRSTDTQYF

V: TRBV6-2/TRBV6-3
size: .
length: 15
J: TRBJ2-3
D: .
DNA: TGTGCCAGCAGTGACCCTATGTCTGCGACAGATACGCAGTATTTT
CDR3: CASSDPMSATDTQYF

V: TRBV9
size: many
length: 13
J: TRBJ1-2
D: TRBD1
DNA: TGTGCCAGCAGCGTATCGACAGGGCGTGGCTACACCTTC
CDR3: CASSVSTGRGYTF

V: TRBV27
size: few
length: 13
J: TRBJ2-3
D: .
DNA: TGTGCCAGCAGTTTATATGAGACAGATACGCAGTATTTT
CDR3: CASSLYETDTQYF

V: TRBV28
size: .
length: 16
J: TRBJ2-6
D: .
DNA: TGTGCCAGCAGTTTGGTTCTTCCAGCTGGGGCCAACGTCCTGACTTTC
CDR3: CASSLVLPAGANVLTF

V: TRBV9
size: few
length: 13
J: TRBJ2-1
D: .
DNA: TGTGCCAGCAGCTCTCGACTGCACAATGAGCAGTTCTTC
CDR3: CASSSRLHNEQFF

V: TRBV20-1
size: once
length: 15
J: TRBJ2-7
D: .
DNA: TGCAGTGCTAGAGATGGAAACAAGTTGGGCTACGAGCAGTACTTC
CDR3: CSARDGNKLGYEQYF

V: TRBV6-5
size: few
length: 14
J: TRBJ1-2
D: TRBD1
DNA: TGTGCCAGCAGTTTACCCGGGACAGGGGGTGGCTACACCTTC
CDR3: CASSLPGTGGGYTF

V: TRBV12-3/TRBV12-4
size: once
length: 11
J: TRBJ2-7
D: TRBD1
DNA: TGTGCCAGCAGCATACAGGGGCGACAGTACTTC
CDR3: CASSIQGRQYF

V: TRBV4-3
size: many
length: 15
J: TRBJ2-4
D: .
DNA: TGCGCCAGCAGCCAAGATATGTTGGCCAAAAACATTCAGTACTTC
CDR3: CASSQDMLAKNIQYF

V: TRBV7-9
size: few
length: 14
J: TRBJ2-3
D: .
DNA: TGTGCCAGCAGGTTGGGGGGGGCCTTCGATACGCAGTATTTT
CDR3: CASRLGGAFDTQYF

V: TRBV6-5
size: few
length: 13
J: TRBJ2-2
D: .
DNA: TGTGCCAGCAGTTACATGAACACCGGGGAGCTGTTTTTT
CDR3: CASSYMNTGELFF

V: TRBV29-1
size: few
length: 14
J: TRBJ1-3
D: TRBD1
DNA: TGCAGCGTTGAAGGGGGGACAGGCCGAAACACCATATATTTT
CDR3: CSVEGGTGRNTIYF

V: TRBV7-3
size: .
length: 15
J: TRBJ2-1
D: .
DNA: TGTGCCAGCAGCTTAACGAACAGCCCCTACAATGAGCAGTTCTTC
CDR3: CASSLTNSPYNEQFF

V: TRBV4-1
size: .
length: 18
J: TRBJ2-7
D: .
DNA: TGCGCCAGCAGCCAAGATTTATCGGGGGGCCAGGTGTATTACGAGCAGTACTTC
CDR3: CASSQDLSGGQVYYEQYF

V: TRBV5-1
size: few
length: 18
J: TRBJ2-3
D: TRBD1
DNA: TGCGCCAGCAGCCTCCCTACATGGACAGGGGGTAGCACAGATACGCAGTATTTT
CDR3: CASSLPTWTGGSTDTQYF

V: TRBV28
size: .
length: 13
J: TRBJ1-1
D: .
DNA: TGTGCCGGGTCAGGGAGGAGGGTAACTGAAGCTTTCTTT
CDR3: CAGSGRRVTEAFF

V: TRBV5-1
size: few
length: 15
J: TRBJ1-1
D: .
DNA: TGCGCCAGCAGCTTGGAGGCAGTCGGGAACACTGAAGCTTTCTTT
CDR3: CASSLEAVGNTEAFF

V: TRBV5-6
size: few
length: 15
J: TRBJ2-5
D: TRBD2
DNA: TGTGCCAGCAGCTCTGGGACTAGCGGCGGGGAGACCCAGTACTTC
CDR3: CASSSGTSGGETQYF

V: TRBV7-9
size: few
length: 16
J: TRBJ2-3
D: .
DNA: TGTGCCAGCAGCTTAGTCTCCGGTGGGAGCACAGATACGCAGTATTTT
CDR3: CASSLVSGGSTDTQYF

V: TRBV5-6
size: .
length: 15
J: TRBJ2-5
D: TRBD1
DNA: TGTGCCAGCAGCTTGGGACAGGGATGGAGGGAGACCCAGTACTTC
CDR3: CASSLGQGWRETQYF

V: TRBV6-5
size: few
length: 15
J: TRBJ1-5
D: .
DNA: TGTGCCAGCAGTTCCTCCGGGCAGTGGAATCAGCCCCAGCATTTT
CDR3: CASSSSGQWNQPQHF